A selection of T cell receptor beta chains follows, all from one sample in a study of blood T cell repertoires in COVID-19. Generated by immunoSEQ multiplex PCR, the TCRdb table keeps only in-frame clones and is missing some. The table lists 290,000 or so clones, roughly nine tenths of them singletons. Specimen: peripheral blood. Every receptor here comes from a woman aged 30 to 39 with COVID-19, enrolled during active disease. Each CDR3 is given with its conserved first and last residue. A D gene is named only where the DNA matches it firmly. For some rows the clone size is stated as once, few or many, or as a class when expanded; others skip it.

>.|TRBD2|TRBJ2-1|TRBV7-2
CASSLGGPGLAGVQFF
TGTGCCAGCAGCTTGGGGGGACCGGGACTAGCGGGAGTGCAGTTCTTC
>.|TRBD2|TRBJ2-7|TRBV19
CASSMGGYAYEQYF
TGTGCCAGTAGTATGGGGGGGTACGCCTACGAGCAGTACTTC
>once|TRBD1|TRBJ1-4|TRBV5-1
CASSPTGDYEKLFF
TGCGCCAGCAGCCCCACAGGGGATTATGAAAAACTGTTTTTT
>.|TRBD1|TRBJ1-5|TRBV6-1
CASSDLKTGPGSDQPQHF
TGTGCCAGCAGTGATTTAAAGACAGGGCCGGGATCTGACCAGCCCCAGCATTTT
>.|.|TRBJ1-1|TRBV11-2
CAAGNQTWTEAFF
TGTGCCGCGGGGAATCAGACCTGGACTGAAGCTTTCTTT
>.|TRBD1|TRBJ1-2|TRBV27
CASTSIEAGTGGGYTF
TGTGCCAGCACCTCCATAGAGGCCGGGACAGGAGGTGGCTACACCTTC
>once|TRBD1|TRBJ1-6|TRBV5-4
CASSSPGTALNSPLHF
TGTGCCAGCAGCTCGCCTGGGACAGCCCTCAATTCACCCCTCCACTTT
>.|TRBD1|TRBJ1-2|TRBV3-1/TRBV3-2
CASSPGTGYHYPLSTF
TGTGCCAGCAGCCCTGGGACAGGGTATCATTATCCCCTCAGCACCTTC
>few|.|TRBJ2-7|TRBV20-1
CSASMGGLSSYEQYF
TGCAGTGCTAGTATGGGCGGGTTGAGCTCCTACGAGCAGTACTTC
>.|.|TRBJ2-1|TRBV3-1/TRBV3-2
CASSPRVQGGYNEQFF
TGTGCCAGCAGCCCGAGGGTGCAGGGGGGCTACAATGAGCAGTTCTTC
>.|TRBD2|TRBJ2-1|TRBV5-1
CASSLSGSPGNEQFF
TGCGCCAGCAGCTTGAGCGGGAGTCCTGGCAATGAGCAGTTCTTC
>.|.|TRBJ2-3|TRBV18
CASLDSPLDTQYF
TGTGCCAGCTTGGACAGTCCATTAGATACGCAGTATTTT
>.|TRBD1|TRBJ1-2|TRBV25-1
CASSDIPGTEGYTF
TGTGCCAGCAGTGACATCCCCGGGACAGAAGGCTACACCTTC
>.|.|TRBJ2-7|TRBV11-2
CASSVTGNYEQYF
TGTGCCAGCAGCGTCACCGGGAACTACGAGCAGTACTTC
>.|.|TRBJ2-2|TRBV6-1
CASSERGGGGSGELFF
TGTGCCAGCAGTGAACGGGGAGGGGGAGGTTCCGGGGAGCTGTTTTTT
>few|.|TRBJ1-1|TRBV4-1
CASSQDRNFGRAYRMNTEAFF
TGCGCCAGCAGCCAAGACAGAAATTTCGGCAGGGCCTATCGAATGAACACTGAAGCTTTCTTT
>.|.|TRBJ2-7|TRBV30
CAWGNLAGYEQYF
TGTGCCTGGGGAAATCTAGCAGGCTACGAGCAGTACTTC
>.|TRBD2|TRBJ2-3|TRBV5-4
CASSSGLAGARTDTQYF
TGTGCCAGCAGTTCCGGACTAGCGGGAGCAAGAACAGATACGCAGTATTTT
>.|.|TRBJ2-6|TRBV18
CASSWESGANVLTF
TGTGCCAGCTCATGGGAGTCTGGGGCCAACGTCCTGACTTTC
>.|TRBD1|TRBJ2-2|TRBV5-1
CASSSQGGQGITGELFF
TGCGCCAGCAGCTCACAAGGGGGACAGGGGATCACCGGGGAGCTGTTTTTT
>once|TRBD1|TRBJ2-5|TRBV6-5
CASRWTGEETQYF
TGTGCCAGCAGGTGGACAGGGGAGGAGACCCAGTACTTC
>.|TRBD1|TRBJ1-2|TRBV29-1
CSVSGQEVTGGYTF
TGCAGCGTTTCGGGACAGGAGGTTACCGGTGGCTACACCTTC
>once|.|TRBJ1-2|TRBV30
CAWAGRTYGYTF
TGTGCCTGGGCAGGCCGAACCTATGGCTACACCTTC
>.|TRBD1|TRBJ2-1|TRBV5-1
CASSSGTVTNEQFF
TGCGCCAGCAGCTCCGGGACAGTCACGAATGAGCAGTTCTTC
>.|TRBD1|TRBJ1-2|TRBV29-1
CSVAFAGGYGYTF
TGCAGCGTTGCCTTTGCAGGGGGCTATGGCTACACCTTC
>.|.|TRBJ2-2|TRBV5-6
CASRSGFTGELFF
TGTGCCAGCCGCTCGGGTTTTACCGGGGAGCTGTTTTTT
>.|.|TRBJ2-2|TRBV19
CASTFRATNTGELFF
TGTGCCAGTACTTTCAGGGCAACGAACACCGGGGAGCTGTTTTTT
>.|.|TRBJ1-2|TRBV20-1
CSAGQNYGYTF
TGCAGTGCTGGACAAAACTATGGCTACACCTTC
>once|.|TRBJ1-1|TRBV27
CASSLTGNTEAFF
TGTGCCAGCAGTTTGACAGGGAACACTGAAGCTTTCTTT
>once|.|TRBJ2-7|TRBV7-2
CASRKGGPGQHEQYF
TGTGCCAGCAGAAAGGGGGGGCCCGGGCAACACGAGCAGTACTTC
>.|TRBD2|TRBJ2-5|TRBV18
CASSGGFRREAQYF
TGTGCCAGCTCGGGGGGGTTCCGAAGAGAGGCCCAGTACTTC
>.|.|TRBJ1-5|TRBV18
CASSEWAGADQPQHF
TGTGCCAGCTCTGAATGGGCGGGTGCTGATCAGCCCCAGCATTTT
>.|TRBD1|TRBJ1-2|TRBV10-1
CASSPGQGSFYGYTF
TGCGCCAGCAGTCCGGGACAGGGCTCTTTCTATGGCTACACCTTC
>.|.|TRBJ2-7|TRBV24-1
CATSDGRRGGYEQYF
TGTGCCACCAGTGACGGCCGCCGGGGTGGCTACGAGCAGTACTTC